This TCR beta chain was observed in a study of shared clonotypes between healthy human individuals. Study results and limitations: Larger estimated richness was generally seen in naive subsets than in memory subsets.

Comment on this clone: Its antigen is undetermined.

Clones were sequenced by immunoSEQ multiplex PCR, and TCRdb holds only the in-frame ones, with some missing. The sample contains around 2.1 million clones, almost 96% of which appear only once. The germline gives CDR1 SGHRS, CDR2 YFSETQ. The CDR3 has 15 residues. Trimming stripped 4 bases from V and 4 bases from J, with 17 bases between. The sequencing sample was made of naive CD4+ T cells sorted from blood. Subset given: CD45RA+ positively selected. This clonotype was obtained from a young man in good health. V is TRBV5-1 and J is TRBJ1-2; maybe TRBD1 (5 bases). The CDR3 spells CASSLHNDRIYGYTF. The CDR3 bases are TGCGCCAGCAGCCTGCACAACGACAGAATCTATGGCTACACCTTC.